Listed below are T cell receptor beta chains from one sample, sequenced in a study of control samples from healthy donors and cancer patients. The repertoire was sequenced with immunoSEQ multiplex PCR; TCRdb's copy has only in-frame clones and lacks some. The sample records under 200,000 clones, roughly 94% being singletons. Material for sequencing was PBMCs. The receptors stem from a man between 60 and 70 years old with colorectal cancer. CDR3s include the opening cysteine and the closing phenylalanine or tryptophan. The D gene is left open where the match is weak. Some rows have no size entry. The others give once, few or many, or a class for an expanded clone.

d_call j_call clone_size v_call cdr3_aa cdr3_nt
NA TRBJ2-7 NA TRBV6-1 CASSDGTMSYEQYF TGTGCCAGCAGTGACGGGACAATGTCCTACGAGCAGTACTTC
NA TRBJ1-6 few TRBV30 CAWRTANNSPLHF TGTGCCTGGAGGACAGCGAATAATTCACCCCTCCACTTT
NA TRBJ1-2 NA TRBV14 CASSQVVSYGYTF TGTGCCAGCAGCCAAGTCGTCAGTTATGGCTACACCTTC
NA TRBJ1-2 NA TRBV24-1 CATSDRDPGGYTF TGTGCCACCAGTGATCGCGACCCGGGAGGCTACACCTTC
NA TRBJ2-7 NA TRBV4-1 CASSQVAGQTSYEQYF TGCGCCAGCAGCCAAGTGGCGGGACAGACCTCCTACGAGCAGTACTTC
TRBD1 TRBJ1-2 NA TRBV7-9 CASSSGQGHNYGYTF TGTGCCAGCAGCTCCGGACAGGGCCATAACTATGGCTACACCTTC
NA TRBJ2-1 NA TRBV19 CASSIPPQGRNEQFF TGTGCCAGTAGTATACCCCCCCAGGGTCGGAATGAGCAGTTCTTC
NA TRBJ2-7 few TRBV6-1 CASSEGFSIDEQYF TGTGCCAGCAGTGAAGGGTTTTCCATCGACGAGCAGTACTTC
TRBD2 TRBJ2-2 NA TRBV6-2/TRBV6-3 CASSYSIRQGGDTGELFF TGTGCCAGCAGTTACTCGATCAGGCAGGGAGGGGACACCGGGGAGCTGTTTTTT
TRBD1 TRBJ2-1 once TRBV9 CASSVGTGAYNEQFF TGTGCCAGCAGCGTAGGGACAGGGGCCTACAATGAGCAGTTCTTC
TRBD1 TRBJ2-7 NA TRBV30 CAWSGTGGFYEQYF TGTGCCTGGAGTGGGACAGGGGGGTTCTACGAGCAGTACTTC
NA TRBJ1-5 NA TRBV6-2/TRBV6-3 CASSATMGGQPQHF TGTGCCAGCAGTGCTACCATGGGGGGTCAGCCCCAGCATTTT
NA TRBJ2-7 NA TRBV21-1 CASSKNVAGKVHEQYF TGTGCCAGCAGCAAGAACGTGGCTGGGAAGGTCCACGAGCAGTACTTC
NA TRBJ2-5 NA TRBV11-2 CASNFEGPRETQYF TGTGCCAGCAATTTTGAGGGACCTCGGGAGACCCAGTACTTC
TRBD1 TRBJ2-6 NA TRBV15 CATSRQGTSGANVLTF TGTGCCACCAGCCGACAGGGCACCTCTGGGGCCAACGTCCTGACTTTC
NA TRBJ1-5 NA TRBV4-1 CASSQQGDQPQHF TGCGCCAGCAGCCAACAGGGAGATCAGCCCCAGCATTTT
NA TRBJ1-2 NA TRBV4-3 CASSQDKTWGYGYTF TGCGCCAGCAGCCAAGATAAGACCTGGGGCTATGGCTACACCTTC
NA TRBJ1-5 once TRBV5-8 CASSLGGGLEHF TGTGCCAGCAGCTTGGGAGGGGGGCTGGAACATTTT
NA TRBJ1-1 NA TRBV6-5 CASTTDLNTEAFF TGTGCCAGCACGACAGACTTGAACACTGAAGCTTTCTTT
NA TRBJ1-1 once TRBV15 CATSPSLLGVEAFF TGTGCCACCAGCCCTTCCCTTTTGGGCGTTGAAGCTTTCTTT
NA TRBJ2-7 NA TRBV2 CASSDSGPPAYEQYF TGTGCCAGCAGTGACTCGGGTCCGCCGGCCTACGAGCAGTACTTC
NA TRBJ1-2 NA TRBV15 CATSSNRVREANYGYTF TGTGCCACCAGCAGCAATCGGGTGCGGGAAGCTAACTATGGCTACACCTTC
NA TRBJ2-5 NA TRBV6-2/TRBV6-3 CASSYSSHRGPQYF TGTGCCAGCAGTTACTCAAGCCACCGAGGGCCCCAGTACTTC
TRBD1 TRBJ2-2 few TRBV4-1 CASSQFAGTGGSTGELFF TGCGCCAGCAGCCAGTTCGCCGGGACAGGGGGAAGCACCGGGGAGCTGTTTTTT
NA TRBJ2-3 NA TRBV2 CASSGGRTDTQYF TGTGCCAGTTCGGGGGGCCGCACAGATACGCAGTATTTT
NA TRBJ1-1 NA TRBV7-9 CASSLGPVDTEAFF TGTGCCAGCAGCTTGGGGCCCGTGGACACTGAAGCTTTCTTT
NA TRBJ1-6 NA TRBV6-5 CASSPGLYNSPLHF TGTGCCAGCAGTCCCGGGCTGTATAATTCACCCCTCCACTTT
TRBD1 TRBJ1-1 NA TRBV7-9 CASSLIRDSVLNTEAFF TGTGCCAGCAGCCTAATCCGGGACAGTGTCTTGAACACTGAAGCTTTCTTT
TRBD1 TRBJ2-2 NA TRBV5-3 CARSRDRENTGELFF TGTGCCAGAAGTCGGGACAGGGAAAACACCGGGGAGCTGTTTTTT
TRBD1 TRBJ1-1 NA TRBV19 CASSKGARGTEAFF TGTGCCAGTAGTAAGGGGGCGCGGGGCACTGAAGCTTTCTTT
NA TRBJ1-3 NA TRBV3-1/TRBV3-2 CASSPEFSSGNTIYF TGTGCCAGCAGCCCTGAGTTTTCCTCTGGAAACACCATATATTTT
TRBD1 TRBJ1-4 NA TRBV28 CASSSTGGVATNEKLFF TGTGCCAGCAGTTCGACAGGGGGTGTTGCAACTAATGAAAAACTGTTTTTT
NA TRBJ2-1 NA TRBV7-9 CASRTASYNEQFF TGTGCCAGCAGGACCGCTTCCTACAATGAGCAGTTCTTC
NA TRBJ2-7 NA TRBV3-1/TRBV3-2 CASSQVHEQYF TGTGCCAGCAGCCAGGTTCACGAGCAGTACTTC
NA TRBJ2-3 NA TRBV21-1 CASSIRTSAVTDTQYF TGTGCCAGCAGCATAAGGACTAGCGCCGTCACAGATACGCAGTATTTT
NA TRBJ2-7 NA TRBV28 CASSSRRHEQYF TGTGCCAGCAGCTCCAGGCGACACGAGCAGTACTTC
NA TRBJ1-2 NA TRBV11-2 CASSSVPGVLGYTF TGTGCCAGCAGTTCCGTGCCAGGGGTCCTTGGCTACACCTTC
NA TRBJ1-5 NA TRBV9 CASSVGVGGDQPQHF TGTGCCAGCAGCGTAGGTGTAGGGGGGGATCAGCCCCAGCATTTT
NA TRBJ1-5 NA TRBV19 CASSIPRSNQPQHF TGTGCCAGTAGTATCCCCCGAAGCAATCAGCCCCAGCATTTT
NA TRBJ1-1 NA TRBV10-3 CAISESGVNTEAFF TGTGCCATCAGTGAGTCGGGAGTGAACACTGAAGCTTTCTTT
TRBD1 TRBJ1-3 NA TRBV28 CASSFPIGQGVTGNTIYF TGTGCCAGCAGCTTTCCAATCGGACAGGGGGTTACTGGAAACACCATATATTTT
NA TRBJ1-1 NA TRBV5-1 CASSLASNTEAFF TGCGCCAGCAGCTTGGCCTCCAACACTGAAGCTTTCTTT
NA TRBJ2-7 NA TRBV7-2 CASSLSPYEQYF TGTGCCAGCAGCTTAAGCCCCTACGAGCAGTACTTC
TRBD1 TRBJ2-7 NA TRBV28 CASIPPISGTGSNEQYF TGTGCCAGCATCCCCCCAATCTCCGGGACAGGGTCTAACGAGCAGTACTTC
TRBD1 TRBJ1-1 NA TRBV7-2 CASSFHPGQGNTEAFF TGTGCCAGCAGCTTCCATCCGGGACAGGGGAACACTGAAGCTTTCTTT